The TCR beta chain described here comes from a study of human T cells and chemical hapten exposure. MiXCR, applied by TCRdb to the RACE reads, yields one record per CDR3 protein. The sample consists of about 380,000 distinct CDR3 sequences, more than 4.5% of them appearing once. Time point here: pre-sensitization, week 0. Treatment: therapeutic diphenylcyclopropenone sensitization with weekly scalp DPC. There are 15 residues in the CDR3. The sample was whole blood, taken in connection with sensitization to the hapten diphenylcyclopropenone (DPC). This rearrangement joins TRBV1 to TRBJ1-5; the table gives TRBD1 as D, unverified against the DNA. TRBV1 has pseudogene status. The TCR comes from a woman aged 45 to 65 with alopecia areata. Some clones in this sample may be carry-over from other donors' samples. This CDR3 is CTSSHHTGGDQPQHF. The CDR3, as DNA: TGCACCAGCAGCCACCATACAGGGGGAGATCAGCCCCAGCATTTT.